Sequencing of this TCR beta chain was carried out in a study of T-cell memory formation after mild COVID-19. Notes on the study in general: Day 15 to 85 contracting clones showed balanced CD4/CD8; later expanders leaned CD4+.

In TCRdb, the 5' RACE reads were re-called with MiXCR into one record per CDR3 protein. This table holds 150,000 to 200,000 distinct CDR3 sequences, 20% to 25% found once. Notes on this clonotype: Antigen unknown.

This CDR3 is built from 15 residues. CDR1 is GTSNPN and CDR2 is SVGIG in the germline V gene (reference sequence). Trimming took off 1 base at V and 6 bases at J, with 17 bases between the two ends. The specimen was PBMCs or a T cell subset sorted from them (not recorded which). This receptor was taken from an adult woman who had mild COVID-19 (a few samples of this study predate the infection). Cell type and time point are not known. The chain links TRBV30 to TRBJ2-3; D tentatively reads TRBD1 or TRBD2 (5 bases each). In DNA form, the CDR3 reads TGTGCCTGGAGTGGGGGGAGCCCCTCGGGGGATACGCAGTATTTT. This encodes CAWSGGSPSGDTQYF.